One T cell receptor delta chain is described in this entry. It lacks a known antigen. A far larger clone is one base from this, pointing to a likely read error. Distinct nucleotide sequences in the sample also encode this CDR3. Inclusive of the bounding cysteine and phenylalanine, the CDR3 is 20 residues long. Solely the CDR3 DNA is kept, with 60 bases framed from the first base. CDR1 is given as GEAIGNYY and CDR2 as EKD, both from the germline V gene. Germline trimming: 0 bases from V, 2 bases from J; junction bases outside gene matches: 18. For bulk TCR repertoire analysis, Vgamma9/Vdelta2+ and Vdelta2-negative gammadelta T cell populations were isolated by flow sorting from peripheral blood mononuclear cells. The sample belongs to a study of γδ T cells in repeated Plasmodium falciparum infection (dated by TCRdb to the early 2020s). About the full investigation: The natural-infection arm enrolled Malian children exposed to intense seasonal malaria transmission, compared against age and gender matched Australian children. The study looked at how repeated Plasmodium falciparum infection shapes the human gammadelta T cell repertoire, using both natural infection in Mali and controlled human malaria infection. Roughly 5 malaria-naive U.S. adults underwent four controlled human malaria infections by bites from P. falciparum NF54-infected Anopheles stephensi mosquitoes over around 590 days. Malian gammadelta TCR repertoires were analysed cross-sectionally during no-transmission periods and longitudinally across acute febrile malaria episodes. Samples from controlled-infection subjects were taken at baseline, just before selected infections, and 21 days after each infection. What the research found in general, with its limitations: Across time and infection, the Vgamma9/Vdelta2+ TCR repertoires showed a highly stable polyclonal makeup, with many TCRgamma sequences overlapping between individuals. The Malian cohort came from a small rural village of predominantly one ethnic group, limiting generalizability. Because the controlled-infection cohort was small, analysis of inter-individual variability in gammadelta T cell responses was limited. Waves of new clonotype selection in Vdelta2-negative, largely Vdelta1+, gammadelta TCR repertoires appeared to be driven by repeated controlled infections. Compared with the repertoires of Australian children, the Vdelta2-negative gammadelta TCR repertoires of Malian children appeared more clonally expanded, less diverse and less shared.

The receptor library was made with multiplex PCR. The run used an Illumina MiSeq. Every sorted gammadelta T cell sample had both its TCR gamma (TRG) and TCR delta (TRD) chains sequenced. Under the source paper's analysis protocol: Repertoire analyses included clonotype tree plots, accumulated frequency of the top 20 clonotypes, diversity index (DI) and D75 metrics. Via CATT, TCRdb reprocessed the public reads, and rows with identical DNA were then joined. The V and J calls, along with clone size, are taken from TCRdb and not from the paper's own processing. The sample table shows 85,000 to 90,000 delta-chain clones, and approximately 1.4% are seen once. The ten largest clones represent more than 7.5% of the sample.

The source material was gamma-delta T cells from blood. Recombination linked TRDV2 to TRDJ1; 9 nucleotides in the junction match TRDD3. As TCRdb names no J gene, one was assigned here on the basis of a DNA match to germline. This sequence originates from a pool of human donors (malaria-infected and uninfected, not separated). The CDR3 loop reads CACDTGGLGIRSEKTDKLIF. The base sequence is TGTGCCTGTGACACCGGGGGTCTGGGGATACGCTCCGAGAAGACCGATAAACTCATCTTT.